This T cell receptor beta chain was found in a study of T cell changes during pregnancy in multiple sclerosis. Germline values: CDR1 SGHTA, CDR2 FQGNSA. V shed 2 bases and J shed 6 bases, with 19 bases lying between them. This CDR3 spans 16 amino acids. Libraries were prepared by immunoSEQ multiplex PCR; TCRdb keeps only in-frame clonotypes and omits some of them. The sample has tens of thousands of clones, 91% seen once. The source is a female donor with multiple sclerosis, enrolled in a pregnancy study. The chain uses TRBV7-2 and TRBJ1-2, with D perhaps matching TRBD1 (6 bases). The starting material was CD4+ T cells from peripheral blood mononuclear cells, obtained before pregnancy. CDR3 DNA sequence: TGTGCCAGCAGCTTAAATTTCCGAGCAGGGGCAAATGGCTACACCTTC. Its protein is CASSLNFRAGANGYTF. Full variable domain (remainder filled in from reference TRBV7-2 and TRBJ1-2): GAGVSQSPSNKVTEKGKDVELRCDPISGHTALYWYRQSLGQGLEFLIYFQGNSAPDKSGLPSDRFSAERTGGSVSTLTIQRTQQEDSAVYLCASSLNFRAGANGYTFGSGTRLTVV.